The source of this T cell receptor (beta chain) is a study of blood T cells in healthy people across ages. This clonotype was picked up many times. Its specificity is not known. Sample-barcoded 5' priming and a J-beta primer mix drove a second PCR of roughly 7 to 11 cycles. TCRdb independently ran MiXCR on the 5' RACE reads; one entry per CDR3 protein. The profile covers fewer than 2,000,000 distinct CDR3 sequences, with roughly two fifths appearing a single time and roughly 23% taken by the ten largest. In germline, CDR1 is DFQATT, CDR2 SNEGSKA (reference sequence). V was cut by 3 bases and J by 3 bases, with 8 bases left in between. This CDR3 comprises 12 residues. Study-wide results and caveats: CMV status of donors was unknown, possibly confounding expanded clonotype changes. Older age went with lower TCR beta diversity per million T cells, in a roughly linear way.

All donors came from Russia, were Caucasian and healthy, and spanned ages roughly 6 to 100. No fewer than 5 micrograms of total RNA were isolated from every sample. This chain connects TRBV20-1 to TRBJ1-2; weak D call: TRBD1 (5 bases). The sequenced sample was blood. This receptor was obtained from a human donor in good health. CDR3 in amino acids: CSARQGDYGYTF. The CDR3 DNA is TGCAGTGCTAGGCAGGGAGACTATGGCTACACCTTC.